The 22 T cell receptor beta chains given below trace back to one sample, sequenced in a study of regulatory T cells in long-lasting Graves disease (dated by TCRdb to 2020 to 2023). The time point tag for this specimen amounts to: newly diagnosed GD, antithyroid drugs for less than 3 months. For both TCR sequencing and RNA sequencing, RNA was extracted from PBMCs using TRIzol. The library relied on multiplex PCR. Data came from an Illumina HiSeq 4000. To build TCR beta libraries, CDR3 regions were amplified by Arm-PCR using iRepertoire HTBI primers. TCRdb reanalyzed the raw reads on its own, using fastp at Q25 for trimming and MiXCR for clone calling, and kept in-frame beta chains. Rows are combined by CDR3 protein, so each entry shows the most common genes and DNA. The sample table contains more than 300,000 distinct CDR3 sequences; only one count was recorded for about an eighth of them. The leading ten clones occupy 15% to 20% of the sample.

The same sample was also used in a study of T cells in Graves' hyperthyroidism and ophthalmopathy.

Material: peripheral blood mononuclear cells (PBMCs), obtained at new diagnosis, from a patient treated with antithyroid drugs. Receptor source: a woman aged 18-35 years with Graves disease. Donor details come from another sample of the same person, matched by shared clones.

This clonotype was counted many times. This sequence joins TRBV20-1 and TRBJ1-4; 11 bases are a match to TRBD1. V was clipped by 5 bases and J by 7 bases; unmatched bases: 6. The CDR3 has 14 amino acids. Germline V gene sequence: CDR1 DFQATT, CDR2 SNEGSKA (reference sequence). The DNA for the CDR3 is TGCAGTGCTTCCCCCGGGACAGGGGGTGAAAAACTGTTTTTT. Protein: CSASPGTGGEKLFF.

This clonotype was seen at least ten times. The chain is built from TRBV2 and TRBJ2-2; D may be TRBD2 (6 bases). V gave up 4 bases and J gave up 0 bases, with 12 bases separating them. Germline V gene lookup returns CDR1 SNHLY and CDR2 FYNNEI. CDR3 length equals 16 residues. In DNA, the CDR3 is TGTGCCAGCAGTGGAACTGCGGGACCGAACACCGGGGAGCTGTTTTTT. It specifies CASSGTAGPNTGELFF.

Ten or more counts support this clonotype. The rearrangement links TRBV7-2 to TRBJ2-3; D not resolved. CDR3 size: 13 residues. Germline CDR1 is SGHTA and CDR2 is FQGNSA. Trimming took off 5 bases at V and 10 bases at J, with 16 bases between the two ends. In DNA form, the CDR3 reads TGTGCCAGCAGCCCCGAATATCCCCTTGCGCAGTATTTT. It specifies CASSPEYPLAQYF.

This clonotype was recorded many times. The CDR3 is CASSLVGGGYNEQFF. CDR3 sequence (DNA): TGTGCCAGCAGCTTAGTAGGGGGGGGGTACAATGAGCAGTTCTTC. The V call is TRBV7-9, the J call TRBJ2-1; TRBD2 might be the D (7 bases). Trimming removed 1 base from V and 4 bases from J, with 11 bases in between. CDR3 length equals 15 residues. Per the germline V gene, CDR1 is SEHNR and CDR2 is FQNEAQ (reference sequence). Complete variable domain (other parts from reference TRBV7-9 and TRBJ2-1): DTGVSQNPRHKITKRGQNVTFRCDPISEHNRLYWYRQTLGQGPEFLTYFQNEAQLEKSRLLSDRFSAERPKGSFSTLEIQRTEQGDSAMYLCASSLVGGGYNEQFFGPGTRLTVL.

This clonotype was observed a handful of times. A much larger clone lies a single base off, so this may be a read error. The rearrangement uses TRBV6-1 and TRBJ1-1; D may be TRBD1 (5 bases). V gave up 1 base and J gave up 5 bases, with 14 bases separating them. Germline loops: CDR1 MNHNS, CDR2 SASEGT. The CDR3 is made up of 15 amino acids. The CDR3 sequence: CASSEEGRSYTEAFF. The CDR3 coding sequence is TGTGCCAGCAGTGAAGAGGGACGTTCTTATACTGAAGCTTTCTTT.

This clonotype was picked up many times. The chain employs TRBV6-5 and TRBJ2-2, with unresolved D. Germline lookup yields CDR1 MNHEY and CDR2 SVGAGI. Trimming pared 0 bases from V and 4 bases from J, leaving 15 bases between. The CDR3 spans 17 residues. CDR3 amino acids: CASSYSLGLFGTGELFF. The CDR3 region has the DNA TGTGCCAGCAGTTACTCGTTGGGCCTATTCGGCACCGGGGAGCTGTTTTTT.

This clonotype was observed at least ten times. The chain links TRBV18 to TRBJ1-2; TRBD1 might be the D (6 bases). This CDR3 region has 14 residues. Trimming removed 1 base from V and 8 bases from J, with 14 bases in between. CDR1 is KGHSH, CDR2 LQKENI, per germline. CDR3 in DNA: TGTGCCAGCTCACCACAAACTAACAGGGCCGGCTACACCTTC. Its translation is CASSPQTNRAGYTF. The variable domain in full, completed from reference TRBV18 and TRBJ1-2, reads NAGVMQNPRHLVRRRGQEARLRCSPMKGHSHVYWYRQLPEEGLKFMVYLQKENIIDESGMPKERFSAEFPKEGPSILRIQQVVRGDSAAYFCASSPQTNRAGYTFGSGTRLTVV.

Only a few counts were recorded for this clonotype. The chain recombines TRBV7-9 with TRBJ2-5, with D possibly being TRBD2 (5 bases). The germline V gene encodes CDR1 SEHNR and CDR2 FQNEAQ (reference sequence). V lost 5 bases and J 5 bases, leaving 18 bases between the germline ends. The CDR3 is made up of 15 amino acids. Here the CDR3 reads CASSHDFGWRETQYF. Here the CDR3 DNA reads TGTGCCAGCAGCCACGACTTCGGGTGGAGGGAGACCCAGTACTTC. Full variable domain (rest looked up from reference TRBV7-9 and TRBJ2-5): DTGVSQNPRHKITKRGQNVTFRCDPISEHNRLYWYRQTLGQGPEFLTYFQNEAQLEKSRLLSDRFSAERPKGSFSTLEIQRTEQGDSAMYLCASSHDFGWRETQYFGPGTRLLVL.

Notes on this clonotype: The junction departs from germline at one end; a sequencing error may be responsible. The chain is built from TRBV11-2 and TRBJ1-1; D ambiguous. Germline CDR1 and CDR2: SGHAT and FQNNGV. There are 15 residues in the CDR3. The CDR3 loop reads CASSQNPSGNTEAFF. CDR3 DNA sequence: TGCGCCAGCAGCCAAAACCCCAGTGGGAACACTGAAGCTTTCTTT.

This clonotype came up many times. The V gene is TRBV12-3 or TRBV12-4, the J gene TRBJ2-5; D gene uncertain. V was cut by 1 base and J by 3 bases, with 3 bases left in between. CDR3 size: 12 residues. Here the CDR3 DNA reads TGTGCCAGCAGTTTAGACGAAGAGACCCAGTACTTC. This sequence encodes CASSLDEETQYF.

This clonotype occurred a few times. The CDR3 is CASSQEDWRLAGHTGELFF. The CDR3 nucleotides read TGTGCCAGCAGCCAAGAGGATTGGAGGCTAGCGGGACACACCGGGGAGCTGTTTTTT. The V gene is TRBV3-2, the J gene TRBJ2-2; TRBD2 is the table's D call and was not checked against the DNA. TRBV3-2 is recorded as a pseudogene. There are 19 residues in the CDR3.

This clonotype was observed many times. V is TRBV28 and J is TRBJ2-7; 13 bases fit TRBD2. The ends lost 2 bases at V and 6 bases at J; junction bases unmatched: 10. The germline V gene encodes CDR1 MDHEN and CDR2 SYDVKM. The CDR3 is made up of 17 amino acids. This CDR3 reads CASSLRGLAGPKSEQYF. The CDR3 region has the DNA TGTGCCAGCAGTTTACGGGGACTAGCGGGACCGAAGAGCGAGCAGTACTTC.

This clonotype was seen ten or more times. This rearrangement joins TRBV29-1 to TRBJ2-7, with D possibly being TRBD1 (6 bases). Trimming removed 7 bases at V and 0 bases at J, with 13 bases between. Germline V CDR1 and CDR2: SQVTM, ANQGSEA. The CDR3 runs 13 residues. CDR3: CSGKQGHSYEQYF. CDR3 nucleotide sequence: TGCAGCGGGAAACAGGGACACTCCTACGAGCAGTACTTC.

This clonotype was counted at least ten times. The V call is TRBV12-3 or TRBV12-4, the J call TRBJ1-5, with no clear D. The CDR3 runs 14 residues. Trimming stripped 3 bases from V and 2 bases from J, with 8 bases between. The CDR3 nucleotides are TGTGCCAGCAGTTTGGACGTGGGCAATCAGCCCCAGCATTTT. It yields the protein CASSLDVGNQPQHF.

In its sample, this clonotype was seen many times. This chain connects TRBV28 to TRBJ2-1; 13 nucleotides line up with TRBD2. The germline V gene has CDR1 MDHEN and CDR2 SYDVKM. The junction had 6 bases not matched to a gene; V was cut back by 10 bases and J by 6 bases. CDR3 length equals 14 residues. CDR3 DNA sequence: TGTGCCACCTCGACTAGCGGGAGGACCAATGAGCAGTTCTTC. Translated: CATSTSGRTNEQFF.

There are many counts of this clonotype. This chain connects TRBV3-1 to TRBJ1-3; D ambiguous. V was pared by 2 bases and J by 0 bases, with 8 bases between. The CDR3 consists of 15 residues. CDR1 LGHDT and CDR2 YNNKEL come from the germline V gene (reference sequence). The DNA for the CDR3 is TGTGCCAGCAGCCAACCGGGGAACTCTGGAAACACCATATATTTT. The encoded protein is CASSQPGNSGNTIYF.

This clonotype has a count of ten or more. CDR3 sequence reads: CASRLRDTQTSEQFF. The CDR3 DNA sequence: TGTGCCAGCAGGCTCCGGGACACCCAAACGTCTGAGCAGTTCTTC. The chain joins TRBV2 to TRBJ2-1; TRBD1 is a possible D gene (6 bases). The CDR3 is made up of 15 amino acids. Germline CDR1 SNHLY, CDR2 FYNNEI. The V gene lost 6 bases and the J gene lost 9 bases, with 21 bases spanning the gap.

This clonotype was seen a few times. The chain carries TRBV18 and TRBJ1-1, with TRBD1 matching 7 bases. This CDR3 comprises 15 residues. The germline gives CDR1 KGHSH, CDR2 LQKENI. V shed 0 bases and J 11 bases; nucleotides not matched to a gene: 12. In DNA form, the CDR3 reads TGTGCCAGCTCACCACCGTCTTTACAGGGGAAGGCGGCTTTCTTT. The encoded protein is CASSPPSLQGKAAFF.

This clonotype has a handful of counts. CDR3 in amino acids: CASSRASGYEQYF. The CDR3, as DNA: TGTGCCAGTAGTAGGGCTAGCGGCTACGAGCAGTACTTC. The chain recombines TRBV19 with TRBJ2-7; 7 nucleotides align to TRBD2. The trim removed 4 bases at V and 3 bases at J, leaving 3 bases unmatched. The CDR3 is 13 residues long. Germline CDR1 reads LNHDA; CDR2 reads SQIVND (reference sequence).

In the case of this clonotype: Mismatch with germline at one junction end may stem from a read error. The V call is TRBV4-3, the J call TRBJ2-1, with 8 nucleotides matching TRBD2. CDR1 is LGHNA, CDR2 YSLEER, per germline. The CDR3 runs 17 residues. The DNA of the CDR3 is TGCGCCATCAGCCCCTCTTTCGGGGGGGCCGTCTACAATGAGCAGTTCTTC. It is translated as CAISPSFGGAVYNEQFF.

This rearrangement joins TRBV7-8 to TRBJ1-2; perhaps TRBD1 as D (5 bases). Deletions cut 3 bases from V and 8 bases from J, with 10 bases between. From germline, CDR1 is SGHVS and CDR2 FQNEAQ. The CDR3 totals 12 residues. This chain's CDR3 is CASSLGVGGYTF. The DNA of the CDR3 is TGTGCCAGCAGCTTGGGGGTAGGCGGCTACACCTTC.

This clonotype occurred many times. V usage is TRBV11-1 and J usage is TRBJ2-7; D uncertain. Germline CDR1 SGHAT, CDR2 FQDESV (reference sequence). The CDR3 length is 12 residues. Trimming stripped 6 bases from V and 2 bases from J, with 8 bases between. For the CDR3, the DNA is TGTGCCAGCAGTTCCCTACCCTACGAGCAGTACGTC. Protein product: CASSSLPYEQYV.